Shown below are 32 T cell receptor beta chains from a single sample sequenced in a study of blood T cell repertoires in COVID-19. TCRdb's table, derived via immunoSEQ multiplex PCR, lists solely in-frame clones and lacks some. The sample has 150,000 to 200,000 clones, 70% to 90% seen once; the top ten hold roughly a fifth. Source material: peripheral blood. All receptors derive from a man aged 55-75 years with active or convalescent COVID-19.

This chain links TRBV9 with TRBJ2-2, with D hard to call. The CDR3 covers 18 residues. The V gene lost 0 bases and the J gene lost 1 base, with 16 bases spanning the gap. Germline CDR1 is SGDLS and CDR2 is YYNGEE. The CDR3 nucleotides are TGTGCCAGCAGCGTAGCCACTCCTCAAAAGCAGAACACCGGGGAGCTGTTTTTT. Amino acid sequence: CASSVATPQKQNTGELFF.

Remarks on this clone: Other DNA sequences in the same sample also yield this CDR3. CDR3 protein: CATSDSDRVYGYTF. The CDR3 nucleotides read TGTGCCACCAGTGATTCCGACAGGGTCTATGGCTACACCTTC. The rearrangement uses TRBV24-1 and TRBJ1-2; 7 nucleotides match TRBD1. The CDR3 sequence is 14 residues long. Germline V gene lookup returns CDR1 KGHDR and CDR2 SFDVKD. The junction had 3 bases not matched to a gene; V was cut back by 2 bases and J by 4 bases.

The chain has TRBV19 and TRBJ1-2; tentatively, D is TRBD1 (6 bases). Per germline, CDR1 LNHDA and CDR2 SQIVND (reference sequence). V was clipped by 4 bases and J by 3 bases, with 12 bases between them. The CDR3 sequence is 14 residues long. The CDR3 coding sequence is TGTGCCAGTAGTAACAGGGTCGAGGACTATGGCTACACCTTC. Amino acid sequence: CASSNRVEDYGYTF.

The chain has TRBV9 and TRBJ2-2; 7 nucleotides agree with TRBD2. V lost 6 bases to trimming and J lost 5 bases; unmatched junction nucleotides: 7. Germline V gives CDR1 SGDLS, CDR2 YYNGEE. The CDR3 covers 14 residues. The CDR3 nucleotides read TGTGCCAGCAATCCGGGGGGATTGACCGGGGAGCTGTTTTTT. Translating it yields CASNPGGLTGELFF.

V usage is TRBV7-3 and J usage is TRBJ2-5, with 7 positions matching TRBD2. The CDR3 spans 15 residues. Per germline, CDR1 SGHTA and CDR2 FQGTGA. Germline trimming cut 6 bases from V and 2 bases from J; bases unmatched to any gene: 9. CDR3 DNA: TGTGCCAGCAGAGCTACTGGCGGGGGACAAGAGACCCAGTACTTC. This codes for CASRATGGGQETQYF.

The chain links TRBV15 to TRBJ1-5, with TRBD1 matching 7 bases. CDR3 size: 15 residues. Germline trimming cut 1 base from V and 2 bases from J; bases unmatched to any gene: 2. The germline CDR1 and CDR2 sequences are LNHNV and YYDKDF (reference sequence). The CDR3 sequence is CATSRVTGGNQPQHF. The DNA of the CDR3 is TGTGCCACCAGCAGAGTCACAGGGGGCAATCAGCCCCAGCATTTT.

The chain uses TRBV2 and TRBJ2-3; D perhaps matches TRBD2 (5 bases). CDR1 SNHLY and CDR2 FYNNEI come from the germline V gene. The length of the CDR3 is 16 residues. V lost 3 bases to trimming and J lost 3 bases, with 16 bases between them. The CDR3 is CASSDWLDFSTDTQYF. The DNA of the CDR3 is TGTGCCAGCAGTGATTGGTTGGACTTCTCGACAGATACGCAGTATTTT.

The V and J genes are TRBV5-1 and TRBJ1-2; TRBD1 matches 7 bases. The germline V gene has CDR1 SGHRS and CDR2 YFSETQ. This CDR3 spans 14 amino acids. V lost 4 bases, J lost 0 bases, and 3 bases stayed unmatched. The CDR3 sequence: CASSRDSANYGYTF. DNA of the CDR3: TGCGCCAGCAGCCGGGACAGTGCTAACTATGGCTACACCTTC.

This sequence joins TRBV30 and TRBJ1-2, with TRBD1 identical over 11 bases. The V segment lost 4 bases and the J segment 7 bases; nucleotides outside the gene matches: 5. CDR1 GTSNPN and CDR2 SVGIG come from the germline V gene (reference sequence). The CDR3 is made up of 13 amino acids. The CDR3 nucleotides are TGTGCCTGGACCAGGGGGACAGGGGGTGGCTACACCTTC. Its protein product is CAWTRGTGGGYTF. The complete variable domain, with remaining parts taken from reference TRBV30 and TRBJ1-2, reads SQTIHQWPATLVQPVGSPLSLECTVEGTSNPNLYWYRQAAGRGLQLLFYSVGIGQISSEVPQNLSASRPQDRQFILSSKKLLLSDSGFYLCAWTRGTGGGYTFGSGTRLTVV.

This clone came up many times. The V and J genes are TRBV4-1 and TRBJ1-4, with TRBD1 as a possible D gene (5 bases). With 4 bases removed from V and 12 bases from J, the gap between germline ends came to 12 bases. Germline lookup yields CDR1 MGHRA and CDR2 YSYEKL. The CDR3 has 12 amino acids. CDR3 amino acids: CASSPQGVELFF. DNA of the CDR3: TGCGCCAGCAGCCCTCAAGGGGTAGAACTGTTTTTT.

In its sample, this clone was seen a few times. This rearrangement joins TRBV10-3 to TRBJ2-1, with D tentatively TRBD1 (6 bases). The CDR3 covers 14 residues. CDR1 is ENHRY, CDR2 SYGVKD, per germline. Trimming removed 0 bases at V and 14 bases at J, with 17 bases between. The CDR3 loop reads CAISESTMTGKEFF. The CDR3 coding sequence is TGTGCCATCAGTGAGTCTACGATGACAGGCAAGGAGTTCTTC.

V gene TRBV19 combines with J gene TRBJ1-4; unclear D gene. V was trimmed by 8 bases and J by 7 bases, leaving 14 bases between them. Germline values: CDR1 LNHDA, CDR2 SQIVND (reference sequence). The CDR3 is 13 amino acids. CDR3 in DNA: TGTGCCAGTCAAGCGGACTACGGTGAAAAACTGTTTTTT. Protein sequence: CASQADYGEKLFF. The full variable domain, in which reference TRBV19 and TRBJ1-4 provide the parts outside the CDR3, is DGGITQSPKYLFRKEGQNVTLSCEQNLNHDAMYWYRQDPGQGLRLIYYSQIVNDFQKGDIAEGYSVSREKKESFPLTVTSAQKNPTAFYLCASQADYGEKLFFGSGTQLSVL.

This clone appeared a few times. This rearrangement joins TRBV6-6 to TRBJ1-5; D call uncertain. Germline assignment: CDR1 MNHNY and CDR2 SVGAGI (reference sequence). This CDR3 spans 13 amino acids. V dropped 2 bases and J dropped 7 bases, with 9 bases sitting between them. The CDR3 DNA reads TGTGCCAGCAGTTACGCCCCAGAACAGCCCCAGCATTTT. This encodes CASSYAPEQPQHF.

The CDR3 loop is CARSRKFRDRPYEQYF. DNA for the CDR3: TGTGCCAGAAGCCGCAAATTCCGGGACAGGCCGTACGAGCAGTACTTC. The chain carries TRBV5-3 and TRBJ2-7; TRBD1 matches 8 bases. TRBV5-3 is an open reading frame, and its role is uncertain. With V trimmed by 4 bases and J by 4 bases, 13 bases remained unmatched. The CDR3 covers 16 residues.

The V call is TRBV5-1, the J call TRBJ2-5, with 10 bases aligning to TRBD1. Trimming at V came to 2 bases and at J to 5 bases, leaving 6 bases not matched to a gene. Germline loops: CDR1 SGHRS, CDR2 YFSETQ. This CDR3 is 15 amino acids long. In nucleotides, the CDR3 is TGCGCCAGCAGCTTCCGGACAGGGGGGCAGGAGACCCAGTACTTC. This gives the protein CASSFRTGGQETQYF.

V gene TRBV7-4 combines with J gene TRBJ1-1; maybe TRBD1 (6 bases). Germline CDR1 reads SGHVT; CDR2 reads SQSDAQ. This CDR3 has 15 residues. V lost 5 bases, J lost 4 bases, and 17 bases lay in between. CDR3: CASSPWGRGFTEAFF. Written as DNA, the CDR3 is TGTGCCAGCAGCCCCTGGGGCAGGGGCTTCACTGAAGCTTTCTTT.

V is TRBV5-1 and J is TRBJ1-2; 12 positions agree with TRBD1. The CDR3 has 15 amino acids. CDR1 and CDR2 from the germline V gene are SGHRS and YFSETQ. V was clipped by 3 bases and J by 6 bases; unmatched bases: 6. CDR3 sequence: CASSSGTGGADGYTF. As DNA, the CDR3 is TGCGCCAGCAGCTCCGGGACAGGGGGCGCAGATGGCTACACCTTC.

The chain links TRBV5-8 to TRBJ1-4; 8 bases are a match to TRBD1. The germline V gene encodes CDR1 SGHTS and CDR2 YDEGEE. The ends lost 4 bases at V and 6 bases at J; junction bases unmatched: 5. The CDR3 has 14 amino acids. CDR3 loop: CASSTGQVDEKLFF. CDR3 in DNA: TGTGCCAGCAGCACGGGACAGGTTGATGAAAAACTGTTTTTT.

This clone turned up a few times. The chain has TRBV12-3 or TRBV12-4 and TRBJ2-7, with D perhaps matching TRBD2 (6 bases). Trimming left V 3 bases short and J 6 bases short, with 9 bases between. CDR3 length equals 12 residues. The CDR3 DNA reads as TGTGCCAGCAGTTTGTGGAGGGCCGAGCAGTACTTC. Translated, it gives CASSLWRAEQYF.

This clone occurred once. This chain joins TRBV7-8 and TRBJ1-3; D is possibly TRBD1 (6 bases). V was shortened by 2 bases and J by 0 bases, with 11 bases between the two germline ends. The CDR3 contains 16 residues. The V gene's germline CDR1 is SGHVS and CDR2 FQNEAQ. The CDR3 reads CASSLSSRGSGNTIYF. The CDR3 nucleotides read TGTGCCAGCAGCTTAAGCTCCAGGGGCTCTGGAAACACCATATATTTT.

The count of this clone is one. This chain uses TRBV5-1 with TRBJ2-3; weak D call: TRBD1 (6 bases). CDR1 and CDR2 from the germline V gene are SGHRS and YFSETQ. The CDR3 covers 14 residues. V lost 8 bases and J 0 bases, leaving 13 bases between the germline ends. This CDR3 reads CARKPGQSTDTQYF. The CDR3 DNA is TGCGCCAGGAAACCGGGACAAAGCACAGATACGCAGTATTTT.

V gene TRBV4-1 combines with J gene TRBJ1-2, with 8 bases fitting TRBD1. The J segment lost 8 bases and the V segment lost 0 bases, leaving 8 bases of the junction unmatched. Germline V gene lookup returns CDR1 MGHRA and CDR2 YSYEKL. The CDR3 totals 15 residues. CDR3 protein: CASSQDGQGGGGYTF. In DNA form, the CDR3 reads TGCGCCAGCAGCCAAGATGGACAGGGAGGTGGCGGCTACACCTTC.

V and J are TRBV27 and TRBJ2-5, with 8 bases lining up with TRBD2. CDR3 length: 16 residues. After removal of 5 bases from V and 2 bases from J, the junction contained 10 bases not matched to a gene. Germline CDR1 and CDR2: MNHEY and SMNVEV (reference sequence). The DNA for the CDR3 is TGTGCCAGCAGTCAAGCCGGGACTAGGCCACAAGAGACCCAGTACTTC. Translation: CASSQAGTRPQETQYF.

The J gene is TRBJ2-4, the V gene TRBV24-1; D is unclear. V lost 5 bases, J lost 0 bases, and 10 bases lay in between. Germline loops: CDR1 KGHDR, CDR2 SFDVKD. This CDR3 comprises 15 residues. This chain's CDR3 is CATSAQTLAKNIQYF. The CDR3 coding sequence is TGTGCCACCAGTGCACAGACCCTAGCCAAAAACATTCAGTACTTC.

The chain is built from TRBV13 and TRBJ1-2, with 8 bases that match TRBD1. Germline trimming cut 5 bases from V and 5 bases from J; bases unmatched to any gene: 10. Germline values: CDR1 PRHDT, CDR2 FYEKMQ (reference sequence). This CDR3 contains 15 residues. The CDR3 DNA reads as TGTGCCAGCAGCCCGCGGACAGGGCTTGGTTATGGCTACACCTTC. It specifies CASSPRTGLGYGYTF.

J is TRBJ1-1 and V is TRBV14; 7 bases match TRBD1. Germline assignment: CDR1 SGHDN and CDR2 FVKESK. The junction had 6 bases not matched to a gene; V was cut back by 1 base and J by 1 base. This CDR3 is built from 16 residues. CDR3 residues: CASSQVRGRGNTEAFF. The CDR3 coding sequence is TGTGCCAGCAGCCAAGTGAGGGGGCGGGGGAACACTGAAGCTTTCTTT.

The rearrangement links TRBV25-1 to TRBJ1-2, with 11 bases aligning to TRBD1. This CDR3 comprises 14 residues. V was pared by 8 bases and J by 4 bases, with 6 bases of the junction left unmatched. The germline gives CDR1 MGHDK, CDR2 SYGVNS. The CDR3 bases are TGTGCCAGCGATGCCGGGACAGGGGGCTATGGCTACACCTTC. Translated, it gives CASDAGTGGYGYTF.

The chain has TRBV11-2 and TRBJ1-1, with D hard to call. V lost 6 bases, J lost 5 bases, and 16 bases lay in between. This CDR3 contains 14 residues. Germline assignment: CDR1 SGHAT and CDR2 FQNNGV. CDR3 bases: TGTGCCAGCAGACATAGAGGGCTTGGAACTGAAGCTTTCTTT. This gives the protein CASRHRGLGTEAFF.

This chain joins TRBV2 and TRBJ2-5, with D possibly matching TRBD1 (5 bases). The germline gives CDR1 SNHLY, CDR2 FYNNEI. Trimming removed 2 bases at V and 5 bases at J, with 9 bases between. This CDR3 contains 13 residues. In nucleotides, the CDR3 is TGTGCCAGCAGTGAAATGGGGCAGGAGACCCAGTACTTC. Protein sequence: CASSEMGQETQYF.

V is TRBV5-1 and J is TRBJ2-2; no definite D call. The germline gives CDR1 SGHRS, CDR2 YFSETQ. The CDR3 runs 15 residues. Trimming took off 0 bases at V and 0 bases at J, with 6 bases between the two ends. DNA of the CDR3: TGCGCCAGCAGCTTGGCTGGCCCGAACACCGGGGAGCTGTTTTTT. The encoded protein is CASSLAGPNTGELFF.

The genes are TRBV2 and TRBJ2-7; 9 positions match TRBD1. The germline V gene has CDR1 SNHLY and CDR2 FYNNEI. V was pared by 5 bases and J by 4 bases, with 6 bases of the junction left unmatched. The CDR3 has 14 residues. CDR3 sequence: CASSPDRGRYEQYF. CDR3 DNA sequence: TGTGCCAGCAGTCCGGACAGGGGAAGATACGAGCAGTACTTC.

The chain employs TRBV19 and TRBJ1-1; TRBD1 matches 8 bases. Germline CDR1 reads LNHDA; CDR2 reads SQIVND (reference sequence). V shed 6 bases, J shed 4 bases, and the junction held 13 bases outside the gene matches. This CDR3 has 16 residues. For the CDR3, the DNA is TGTGCCAGTAGCCGATCAGGGGGCGCCGGGGGCACTGAAGCTTTCTTT. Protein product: CASSRSGGAGGTEAFF.